This T cell receptor (beta chain) was sequenced during a study of early stage breast cancer tumors. Each sample had two DNA replicates, 0.5 ug blood or around 1.6 ug tissue. Clones were read by immunoSEQ multiplex PCR, and TCRdb kept only the in-frame ones, dropping some. The data hold about 6,500 clones, with over 65% observed a single time. Details on this clone: Its target is not known.

From germline, CDR1 is SGHDT and CDR2 YYEEEE. CDR3 length: 15 amino acids. V shed 1 base and J 7 bases; nucleotides not matched to a gene: 11. Study-wide results and limits: Blood repertoires resembled normal breast more than tumor.

Sequencing was done on a sample of normal breast tissue next to the tumor. The chain is built from TRBV5-6 and TRBJ2-7; 7 positions match TRBD1. The clonotype was recovered from a person between 45 and 65 years old with breast cancer. This CDR3 is CASSLSGTVRHEQYF. Written as DNA, the CDR3 is TGTGCCAGCAGCTTGAGTGGGACAGTTCGGCATGAGCAGTACTTC.